This T cell receptor beta chain was retrieved from a study of shared clonotypes between healthy human individuals. The wider study: A couple of female and a few male donors aged 18 to 49 were enrolled.

Original data processing: ImmunoSEQ output held junction-only sequences without quality scores, so filtering differed. Method: immunoSEQ multiplex PCR; TCRdb's copy keeps in-frame clones and lacks some. The V and J calls and clone size were taken over from that table, and D and trimming were inferred from the DNA. The data show 950,000 to 1,200,000 clones, approximately 80% seen once. For this clone: Its cognate antigen is unknown.

Germline V gene sequence: CDR1 SGHTA, CDR2 FQGTGA. The CDR3 spans 13 residues. Trimming took 5 bases from V and 6 from J; bases not matched to a gene: 4. Study results and limitations: Relative to memory subsets, naive subsets generally showed larger estimated richness.

The sequenced material came from memory CD4+ T cells from PBMCs. The subset denotes: CD45RA-negative fraction. The chain couples TRBV7-3 to TRBJ2-5; 9 bases line up with TRBD1. This clonotype originated in a man in his late teens or twenties in good health. Some clones in this sample may be carry-over from other donors' samples. The DNA for the CDR3 is TGTGCCAGCAGCGAGGACAGGGGACAGACCCAGTACTTC. Its protein is CASSEDRGQTQYF.